This paragraph reports one T cell receptor (beta chain). Its antigen is not identified. The sample belongs to a study of T cell responses to AZD1222 COVID-19 vaccine. Study-wide context: Samples with a second dose at about 4 or about 12 weeks were pooled together.

The CDR3 length is 14 residues. V was pared by 1 base and J by 2 bases, with 2 bases of the junction left unmatched. CDR1 is SNHLY, CDR2 FYNNEI, per germline. Repertoires were generated with immunoSEQ multiplex PCR, while TCRdb's copy carries only in-frame clones and drops some. The sample lists approximately 150,000 clones, 85% to 90% occurring once. General observations from the study: With two AZD1222 doses given, Spike-specific TCR breadth and depth both rose. None of the repertoires were sampled until the peak T cell response had passed. Regions 160-218 and 743-854 dominated among vaccine-associated CD4 TCRs spanning spike.

The TCR sequence derives from an adult in good health. The sequenced sample was peripheral blood, obtained on day 0 of AZD1222 vaccination. The J gene is TRBJ2-7, the V gene TRBV2, with TRBD2 matching 7 bases. DNA for the CDR3: TGTGCCAGCAGTGAAGGTCTAGCGGCCTACGAGCAGTACTTC. Its protein product is CASSEGLAAYEQYF.